One sample yielded the 22 T cell receptor beta chains listed below, sequenced in a study of blood T cell repertoires in COVID-19. Libraries were prepared by immunoSEQ multiplex PCR; TCRdb keeps only in-frame clonotypes and omits some of them. The data hold about 250,000 clones, with nearly 90% observed a single time. The sample was peripheral blood. The receptor set was obtained from a man in his late teens or twenties with active or convalescent COVID-19.

The chain recombines TRBV7-8 with TRBJ1-2, with D possibly matching TRBD1 (5 bases). V was shortened by 5 bases and J by 8 bases, with 21 bases between the two germline ends. The length of the CDR3 is 15 residues. Germline values: CDR1 SGHVS, CDR2 FQNEAQ. The CDR3 DNA sequence: TGTGCCAGCAGCACCCTGGAGACAGCTACCTCAGGCTACACCTTC. Translated: CASSTLETATSGYTF.

In nucleotides, the CDR3 is TGTGCCACCAGTGATTTGGGGCAGAGCACAGATACGCAGTATTTT. Translated, it gives CATSDLGQSTDTQYF. The chain uses TRBV24-1 and TRBJ2-3; D unclear. Trimming pared 0 bases from V and 0 bases from J, leaving 6 bases between. The CDR3 sequence is 15 residues long. Looked up from germline, CDR1 is KGHDR and CDR2 is SFDVKD.

This chain joins TRBV6-6 and TRBJ1-5; possibly TRBD1 for D (6 bases). From germline, CDR1 is MNHNY and CDR2 SVGAGI (reference sequence). The CDR3 runs 15 residues. Trimming shortened V by 6 bases and J by 7 bases, and 19 bases separated the two germline ends. The CDR3 reads CASRPYSYREQPQHF. As DNA, the CDR3 is TGTGCCAGCAGACCTTACTCGTACAGGGAACAGCCCCAGCATTTT.

V gene TRBV3-1 (or the pseudogene TRBV3-2) combines with J gene TRBJ2-1; 8 bases are a match to TRBD1. From germline, CDR1 is LGHDT and CDR2 YNNKEL (reference sequence). The CDR3 is 16 residues long. With V trimmed by 0 bases and J by 7 bases, 8 bases remained unmatched. The CDR3 DNA follows: TGTGCCAGCAGCCAAGAAGTGACAGGGGTTAGGAATGAGCAGTTCTTC. Its protein is CASSQEVTGVRNEQFF.

The rearrangement uses TRBV5-6 and TRBJ2-5; the match to TRBD2 covers 12 bases. Germline loops: CDR1 SGHDT, CDR2 YYEEEE. V shed 3 bases, J shed 9 bases, and the junction held 9 bases outside the gene matches. The CDR3 sequence is 15 residues long. CDR3 bases: TGTGCCAGCAGCTCTCCCTGGACTAGCGGGGCAGCCCAGTACTTC. It codes for CASSSPWTSGAAQYF.

The genes are TRBV5-4 and TRBJ2-2; 10 nucleotides line up with TRBD2. The CDR3 is 16 amino acids. J gave up 7 bases and V 3 bases, and 9 bases lay outside the gene matches. Germline CDR1 is SGHNT and CDR2 is YYREEE (reference sequence). In DNA form, the CDR3 reads TGTGCCAGCAGCTCCCCGGCTAGCGGGAGTGGCGGGGAGCTGTTTTTT. Its translation is CASSSPASGSGGELFF.

The V and J genes are TRBV6-6 and TRBJ2-3, with TRBD2 matching 9 bases. The germline gives CDR1 MNHNY, CDR2 SVGAGI (reference sequence). The length of the CDR3 is 14 residues. The J segment lost 4 bases and the V segment lost 5 bases, leaving 4 bases of the junction unmatched. CDR3 DNA sequence: TGTGCCAGCAGTAGGACTAGCGTTTCAGATACGCAGTATTTT. Its translation: CASSRTSVSDTQYF.

This chain links TRBV6-5 with TRBJ1-2, with TRBD1 as a possible D gene (6 bases). This CDR3 comprises 13 residues. With 6 bases removed from V and 7 bases from J, the gap between germline ends came to 15 bases. CDR1 and CDR2 from the germline V gene are MNHEY and SVGAGI. The CDR3 sequence: CASRQQGLSGYTF. Here the CDR3 DNA reads TGTGCCAGCAGGCAACAGGGTCTGAGTGGCTACACCTTC.

This chain links TRBV4-3 with TRBJ1-2; D is uncertain. The germline V and J ends were trimmed by 0 bases and 9 bases, with 11 bases remaining between them. Germline V gene data show CDR1 as LGHNA and CDR2 as YSLEER. The CDR3 is 13 residues long. The chain's CDR3 is CASSQEPGSRYTF. In DNA, the CDR3 is TGCGCCAGCAGCCAAGAGCCGGGATCTCGCTACACCTTC.

The chain has TRBV2 and TRBJ1-2; D is perhaps TRBD1 (5 bases). Trimming stripped 7 bases from V and 4 bases from J, with 10 bases between. The CDR3 runs to 12 residues. The germline CDR1 and CDR2 sequences are SNHLY and FYNNEI. CDR3 amino acids: CASTRDFYGYTF. The CDR3 DNA is TGTGCCAGCACCCGGGACTTCTATGGCTACACCTTC.

The chain links TRBV2 to TRBJ1-5; a possible D gene is TRBD1 (5 bases). The CDR3 has 15 residues. Germline CDR1 is SNHLY and CDR2 is FYNNEI. V shed 7 bases and J shed 1 base, with 14 bases lying between them. The CDR3 region is CASTRGLRSNQPQHF. For the CDR3, the DNA is TGTGCCAGCACTAGGGGACTGCGGAGCAATCAGCCCCAGCATTTT.

The chain couples TRBV5-1 to TRBJ1-3; D might be TRBD1 (5 bases). Trimming pared 3 bases from V and 0 bases from J, leaving 16 bases between. The CDR3 length is 17 residues. Germline CDR1 and CDR2: SGHRS and YFSETQ. This CDR3 reads CASSSTQGTLSGNTIYF. The CDR3 DNA is TGCGCCAGCAGCTCGACTCAGGGAACTCTCTCTGGAAACACCATATATTTT.

This chain joins TRBV7-9 and TRBJ1-5; 7 bases are shared with TRBD1. The CDR3 extends over 15 amino acids. J was trimmed by 2 bases and V by 3 bases; bases with no gene match: 4. Per germline, CDR1 SEHNR and CDR2 FQNEAQ (reference sequence). The CDR3 region is CASSFEGARNQPQHF. Here the CDR3 DNA reads TGTGCCAGCAGCTTCGAGGGGGCACGCAATCAGCCCCAGCATTTT.

The gene calls are TRBV3-1 (or the pseudogene TRBV3-2) and TRBJ1-2, with 7 bases lining up with TRBD1. V lost 0 bases to trimming and J lost 4 bases; unmatched junction nucleotides: 11. The germline gives CDR1 LGHDT, CDR2 YNNKEL (reference sequence). The CDR3 extends over 17 amino acids. DNA of the CDR3: TGTGCCAGCAGCCAAGATCGCCGAGGGGGCAGGTGCTATGGCTACACCTTC. Translating it yields CASSQDRRGGRCYGYTF.

J is TRBJ2-3 and V is TRBV9, with 8 nucleotides matching TRBD1. Trimming cost V 0 bases and J 7 bases; bases outside gene matches: 13. Germline loops: CDR1 SGDLS, CDR2 YYNGEE. The CDR3 is made up of 17 amino acids. CDR3 region: CASSVDSGQGVKNTQYF. The CDR3 DNA sequence: TGTGCCAGCAGCGTAGATAGCGGACAGGGCGTGAAGAATACGCAGTATTTT.

The chain couples TRBV4-1 to TRBJ2-1; 11 bases fit TRBD2. Germline V gene sequence: CDR1 MGHRA, CDR2 YSYEKL. This CDR3 has 15 residues. V trimming: 5 bases; J trimming: 8 bases; junction bases outside the gene matches: 8. The CDR3 DNA follows: TGCGCCAGCAGCTCCACTAGCGGGAGTTGGGATGAGCAGTTCTTC. Its protein is CASSSTSGSWDEQFF.

The chain combines TRBV7-3 with TRBJ1-1, with 10 nucleotides matching TRBD1. The ends lost 2 bases at V and 6 bases at J; junction bases unmatched: 6. The CDR3 extends over 15 amino acids. Germline loops: CDR1 SGHTA, CDR2 FQGTGA. CDR3 nucleotides: TGTGCCAGCAGCTTAGGGACAGGGGTTTTCTCTGAAGCTTTCTTT. Translation gives CASSLGTGVFSEAFF. The variable domain in full, completed from reference TRBV7-3 and TRBJ1-1, reads GAGVSQTPSNKVTEKGKYVELRCDPISGHTALYWYRQSLGQGPEFLIYFQGTGAADDSGLPNDRFFAVRPEGSVSTLKIQRTERGDSAVYLCASSLGTGVFSEAFFGQGTRLTVV.

The chain is built from TRBV9 and TRBJ2-5; 7 nucleotides agree with TRBD1. Germline-derived CDR1 and CDR2 are SGDLS and YYNGEE. V lost 2 bases and J lost 3; bases outside the gene matches: 1. The CDR3 loop spans 13 amino acids. CDR3 sequence: CASSVGTEETQYF. The CDR3 DNA follows: TGTGCCAGCAGCGTCGGGACAGAAGAGACCCAGTACTTC.

V and J are TRBV5-1 and TRBJ1-3, with TRBD1 as a possible D gene (5 bases). This CDR3 comprises 15 residues. V was pared by 0 bases and J by 2 bases, with 9 bases between. Germline CDR1 SGHRS, CDR2 YFSETQ. This CDR3 reads CASSLDGGTGNTIYF. In DNA, the CDR3 is TGCGCCAGCAGCTTGGATGGGGGGACTGGAAACACCATATATTTT.

The chain combines TRBV23-1 with TRBJ2-3; tentatively, D is TRBD2 (6 bases). TRBV23-1 is marked as an open reading frame, function uncertain. Trimming pared 4 bases from V and 2 bases from J, leaving 13 bases between. The CDR3 is 15 amino acids. For the CDR3, the DNA is TGCGCCAGCAGTCGAGTTAGCGGCTTCACAGATACGCAGTATTTT. Its translation: CASSRVSGFTDTQYF.

V usage is TRBV5-1 and J usage is TRBJ2-3; perhaps TRBD1 as D (6 bases). Per germline, CDR1 SGHRS and CDR2 YFSETQ. Trimming removed 4 bases from V and 6 bases from J, with 15 bases in between. The CDR3 length is 14 residues. DNA for the CDR3: TGCGCCAGCAGCCCCGGACAGCGCGGGGATACGCAGTATTTT. This sequence encodes CASSPGQRGDTQYF. The entire variable domain, with the rest obtained from reference TRBV5-1 and TRBJ2-3, is as follows: KAGVTQTPRYLIKTRGQQVTLSCSPISGHRSVSWYQQTPGQGLQFLFEYFSETQRNKGNFPGRFSGRQFSNSRSEMNVSTLELGDSALYLCASSPGQRGDTQYFGPGTRLTVL.

The chain recombines TRBV5-1 with TRBJ1-1; the match to TRBD1 covers 8 bases. CDR1 and CDR2 (germline): SGHRS, YFSETQ. The length of the CDR3 is 14 residues. J was trimmed by 6 bases and V by 0 bases; bases with no gene match: 4. CDR3 sequence: CASSLGQGRAEAFF. In DNA form, the CDR3 reads TGCGCCAGCAGCTTGGGACAGGGGAGGGCTGAAGCTTTCTTT.